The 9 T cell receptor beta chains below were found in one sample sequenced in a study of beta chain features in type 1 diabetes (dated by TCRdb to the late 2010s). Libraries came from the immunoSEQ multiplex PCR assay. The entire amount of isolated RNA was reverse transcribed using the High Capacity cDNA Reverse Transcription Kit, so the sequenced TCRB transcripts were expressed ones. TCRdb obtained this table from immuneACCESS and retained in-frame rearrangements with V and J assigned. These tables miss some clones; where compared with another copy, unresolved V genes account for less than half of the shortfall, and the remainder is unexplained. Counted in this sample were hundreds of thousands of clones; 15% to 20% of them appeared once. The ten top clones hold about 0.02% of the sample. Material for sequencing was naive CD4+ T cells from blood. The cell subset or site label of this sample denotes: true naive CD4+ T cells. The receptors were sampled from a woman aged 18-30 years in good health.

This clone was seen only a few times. This chain's CDR3 is CASSPPGSHYEQYF. For the CDR3, the DNA is TGTGCCAGCAGCCCACCCGGGAGCCACTACGAGCAGTACTTC. The V and J genes are TRBV28 and TRBJ2-7; possibly TRBD2 for D (6 bases). Trimming shortened V by 6 bases and J by 3 bases, and 15 bases separated the two germline ends. Germline CDR1 and CDR2: MDHEN and SYDVKM. The CDR3 length is 14 residues.

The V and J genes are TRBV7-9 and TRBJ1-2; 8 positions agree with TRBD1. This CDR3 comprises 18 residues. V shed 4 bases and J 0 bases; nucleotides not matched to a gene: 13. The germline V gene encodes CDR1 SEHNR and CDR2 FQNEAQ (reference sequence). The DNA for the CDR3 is TGTGCCAGCAGCTCCCCTACCTCCCCGACAGGGGCTAACTATGGCTACACCTTC. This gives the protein CASSSPTSPTGANYGYTF.

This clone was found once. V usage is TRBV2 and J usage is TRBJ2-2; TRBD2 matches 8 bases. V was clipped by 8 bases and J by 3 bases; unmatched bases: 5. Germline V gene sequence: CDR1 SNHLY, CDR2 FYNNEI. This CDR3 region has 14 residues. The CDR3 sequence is CASVGTRYTGELFF. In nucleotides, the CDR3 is TGTGCCAGCGTTGGGACTAGATACACCGGGGAGCTGTTTTTT.

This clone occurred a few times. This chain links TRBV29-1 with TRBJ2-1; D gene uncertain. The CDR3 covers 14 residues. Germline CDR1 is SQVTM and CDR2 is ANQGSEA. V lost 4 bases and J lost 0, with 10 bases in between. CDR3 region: CSVARGSSYNEQFF. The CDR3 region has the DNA TGCAGCGTTGCTCGAGGTTCCTCCTACAATGAGCAGTTCTTC.

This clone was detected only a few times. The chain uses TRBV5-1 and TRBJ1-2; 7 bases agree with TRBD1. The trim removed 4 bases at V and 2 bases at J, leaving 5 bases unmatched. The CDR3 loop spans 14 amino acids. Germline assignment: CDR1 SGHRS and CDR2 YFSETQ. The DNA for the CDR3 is TGCGCCAGCAGCACACAGGGGTCCAACTATGGCTACACCTTC. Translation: CASSTQGSNYGYTF.

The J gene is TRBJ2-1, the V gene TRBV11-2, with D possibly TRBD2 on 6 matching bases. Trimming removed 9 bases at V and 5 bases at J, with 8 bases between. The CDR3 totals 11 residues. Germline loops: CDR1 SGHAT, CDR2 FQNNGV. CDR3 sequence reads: CASGGHNEQFF. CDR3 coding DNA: TGTGCCAGTGGAGGGCACAATGAGCAGTTCTTC. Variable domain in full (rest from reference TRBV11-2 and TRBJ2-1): EAGVAQSPRYKIIEKRQSVAFWCNPISGHATLYWYQQILGQGPKLLIQFQNNGVVDDSQLPKDRFSAERLKGVDSTLKIQPAKLEDSAVYLCASGGHNEQFFGPGTRLTVL.

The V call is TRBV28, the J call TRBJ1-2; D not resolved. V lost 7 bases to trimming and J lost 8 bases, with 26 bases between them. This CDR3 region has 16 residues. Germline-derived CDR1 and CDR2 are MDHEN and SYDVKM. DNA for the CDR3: TGTGCCAGCACCTTTAGCGGACCTCGTTTTTCTGGGGGCTACACCTTC. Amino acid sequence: CASTFSGPRFSGGYTF.

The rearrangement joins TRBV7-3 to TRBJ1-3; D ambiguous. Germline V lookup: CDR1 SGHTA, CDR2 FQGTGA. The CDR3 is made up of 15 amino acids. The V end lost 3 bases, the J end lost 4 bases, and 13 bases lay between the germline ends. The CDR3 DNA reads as TGTGCCAGCAGCTTGGATGGGGTTGCCGGAAACACCATATATTTT. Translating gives CASSLDGVAGNTIYF.

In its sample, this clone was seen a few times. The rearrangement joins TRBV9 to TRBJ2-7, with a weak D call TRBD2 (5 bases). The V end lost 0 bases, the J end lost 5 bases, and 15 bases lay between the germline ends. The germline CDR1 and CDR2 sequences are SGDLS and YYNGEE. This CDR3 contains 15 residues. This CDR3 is CASSVDAGPIHEQYF. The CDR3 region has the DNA TGTGCCAGCAGCGTAGACGCGGGCCCCATCCACGAGCAGTACTTC. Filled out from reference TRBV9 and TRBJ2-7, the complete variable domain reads DSGVTQTPKHLITATGQRVTLRCSPRSGDLSVYWYQQSLDQGLQFLIQYYNGEERAKGNILERFSAQQFPDLHSELNLSSLELGDSALYFCASSVDAGPIHEQYFGPGTRLTVT.